The source of this T cell receptor (beta chain) is a study of radiotherapy plus CTLA-4 blockade in lung cancer. Generated by immunoSEQ multiplex PCR, the TCRdb table keeps only in-frame clones and is missing some. The table lists fewer than 65,000 clones, around four fifths of them singletons. After removal of 4 bases from V and 7 bases from J, the junction contained 5 bases not matched to a gene. CDR3 size: 13 residues. CDR1 and CDR2 from the germline V gene are MDHEN and SYDVKM. The TCR comes from a human donor with non-small cell lung cancer whose response to radiotherapy plus ipilimumab could not be evaluated. The chain links TRBV28 to TRBJ1-2, with 8 bases that match TRBD1. The sequenced sample was peripheral blood, obtained from a patient treated with radiotherapy plus ipilimumab. The CDR3 DNA sequence: TGTGCCAGCAGTTCTGGACAGGGACCTGGCTACACCTTC. This gives the protein CASSSGQGPGYTF.